What follows describes a single TCR beta chain. The same CDR3 is also encoded by other DNA sequences in this sample. CD8 cells classed as naive were CD45RO-negative and positively selected for CCR7, excluding terminally differentiated effector memory CD45RA+ cells. The CDR3 is made up of 10 amino acids. Germline CDR1 SQVTM, CDR2 ANQGSEA. V was cut by 2 bases and J by 5 bases, with 3 bases left in between. Genomic DNA belonging to each subset was distributed in equal measure over several immunoSEQ plates. Produced via immunoSEQ multiplex PCR; TCRdb's table is partial and in-frame only. The sample consists of around 580,000 clones, roughly 98% of them appearing once. This specimen belongs to a study of shared clonotypes between healthy human individuals.

Sequencing used naive CD8+ T cells sorted from blood. The genes are TRBV29-1 and TRBJ2-5; D is unclear. The TCR was taken from a man aged 30 to 39 in good health. The CDR3 DNA reads TGCAGCGTTGAACGGGAGACCCAGTACTTC. Translating gives CSVERETQYF.